This T cell receptor (beta chain) was sequenced for a study of CD8 T cells in Susac syndrome. Control patients had untreated stable or active relapsing-remitting multiple sclerosis by revised McDonald criteria. The RNA, about 0.5 to 1 ug, was put through reverse transcription using random hexamers. Amplification of TCR beta CDR3 used immunoSEQ multiplex PCR across 54 Vbeta and 13 Jbeta. MiXCR, applied by TCRdb to the immunoSEQ multiplex PCR reads, yields one record per CDR3 protein. In the table there are around 180,000 distinct CDR3 sequences, approximately 95% of which are singletons. CDR1 is SGDLS, CDR2 YYNGEE, per germline. Unmatched junction bases numbered 12, after V lost 4 bases and J lost 6 bases. CDR3 size: 16 residues. This clonotype was seen only once.

Source material: CD4+ T cells from PBMCs. This chain joins TRBV9 and TRBJ2-3; 9 bases are shared with TRBD2. The clonotype originates from a human donor with multiple sclerosis. The CDR3 protein is CASSPDMAGGPDTQYF. The CDR3 DNA is TGTGCCAGCAGCCCAGACATGGCGGGAGGGCCGGATACGCAGTATTTT.